This T cell receptor (beta chain) derives from a study of blood T cell repertoires in COVID-19 (dated by TCRdb to 2020 to 2022). Notes on the research overall: Samples from collaborators originated in the United States, Italy and Spain and spanned both the acute and convalescent phases of COVID-19. The material from the prospective study consisted of cDNA or gDNA derived from T cells, B-cell-depleted T cells, or PBMCs. Subjects who had been exposed to COVID-19, were actively infected with it, or had recovered from it provided the deeply sampled blood TCRbeta repertoires that made up the dataset. A freely available public database, intended as a resource for researchers studying the immune response to SARS-CoV-2, is where the repertoires were released. The samples were drawn from two sources: the first 160 participants of the ongoing ImmuneRACE study, and 950 to 1,500 subjects contributed by 6 global collaborators. Sample metadata almost always included a de-identified subject ID, COVID-19 status, age in years and sex. Where HLA class I and class II types were available, the types were taken from metadata supplied by the sample provider, not from assay-based typing.

CDR1 and CDR2, looked up from the germline V gene (reference sequence), are LGHDT and YNNKEL. At the junction V is shortened by 0 bases and J by 0 bases, with 8 bases in between. The CDR3 runs 15 residues from the cysteine to the phenylalanine. Just the 45-base CDR3 DNA is kept, in frame starting at base 1. As regards this clone: Its cognate antigen has yet to be identified. Nothing much larger sits one base from this clone, and base qualities are not available.

TCRbeta CDR3 regions were amplified from genomic DNA by means of the immunoSEQ Assay, a bias-controlled multiplex PCR. The original pipeline was this. The number of nucleated cells in each sample was estimated from the amplification of reference gene primers within the assay. To quantify the absolute abundance of each unique TCRbeta CDR3 rearrangement, sequence reads were collapsed and filtered. For each sample, productive Simpson clonality was calculated by taking the square root of Simpson's diversity index across productive rearrangements. Here the immuneACCESS table is served through TCRdb, limited to in-frame sequences with V and J called. Missing clones are a known gap in these copies; in checked studies unresolved V genes cover under half, and the rest lacks a known reason. The V and J calls and the clone size are those of that table, but D and trimming were determined from the DNA. This sample lists some 270,000 clones; around 86% were detected once. The biggest ten clones account for less than 2% of the sample.

In the prospective study, participants were about 18 to 95 years old, resided in 24 geographic areas of the United States, and were enrolled through a virtual design. To assign participants to cohorts, the prospective study relied on clinical history that participants themselves reported in a screening survey and a study questionnaire. Recovered participants in ImmuneRACE Cohort 3 were defined by two consecutive negative NP/OP PCR tests, clearance by a healthcare professional, or resolution of symptoms. Each participant in the prospective study had whole blood, serum and a nasopharyngeal or oropharyngeal swab collected by mobile phlebotomists. Additional blood draws and questionnaires over an approximately two-month period could optionally be provided by prospective study participants. Before DNA extraction, blood samples from the prospective study were shipped at room temperature or frozen. The paper's findings and limits, for the study overall: The amount of clinical and demographic metadata varied by source and participant and was provided uncurated.

The source material was PBMCs or T cells enriched from blood (not recorded which). The TCR comes from a woman in her 40s who had recovered from COVID-19. The chain uses TRBV3-1 (or the pseudogene TRBV3-2) and TRBJ1-2; no D gene can be assigned with confidence. The nucleotides are TGTGCCAGCAGCCAAGATGCCACAGCTAACTATGGCTACACCTTC. Translated, it reads CASSQDATANYGYTF.